Listed below are T cell receptor beta chains from one sample, sequenced in a study of shared clonotypes between healthy human individuals. Generated by immunoSEQ multiplex PCR, the TCRdb table keeps only in-frame clones and is missing some. The sample shows a few million clones, 90% to 95% of them seen only once. Sequencing was done on a sample of naive CD4+ T cells sorted from blood. The source is a man aged 18 to 30 in good health. The CDR3 runs from the conserved cysteine through the conserved F or W. The D gene is left open where the match is weak. Clone sizes are given selectively: once, few, many, or a class where the clone is expanded.

v_gene	j_gene	len	abundance	d_gene	CDR3nt	CDR3aa
TRBV15	TRBJ2-7	16	-	TRBD2	TGTGCCACCAGCCTAGATTTAGCGGGGACCTACTACGAGCAGTACTTC	CATSLDLAGTYYEQYF
TRBV25-1	TRBJ2-1	14	-	TRBD2	TGTGCCAGCAGTGAAAGCGGGATTTACAATGAGCAGTTCTTC	CASSESGIYNEQFF
TRBV30	TRBJ1-2	14	-	-	TGTGCCTGGAGGGCGGGACACCACGTCTATGGCTACACCTTC	CAWRAGHHVYGYTF
TRBV4-2	TRBJ1-2	11	once	-	TGTGCCAGCAGCTCAACCTATGGCTACACCTTC	CASSSTYGYTF
TRBV30	TRBJ2-1	13	-	-	TGTGCCTGGAACCAACTAGGGTCGGAGGAGCAGTTCTTC	CAWNQLGSEEQFF
TRBV9	TRBJ2-3	13	-	TRBD2	TGTGCCAGCGACGGGGGGAACCATAATACGCAGTATTTT	CASDGGNHNTQYF
TRBV18	TRBJ1-2	13	-	-	TGTGCCAGCTCCCAGGACCCGAACTATGGCTACACCTTC	CASSQDPNYGYTF
TRBV10-3	TRBJ2-1	15	-	TRBD2	TGTGCCATCCAAGATAGCGGGGGAACCTACAATGAGCAGTTCTTC	CAIQDSGGTYNEQFF
TRBV4-3	TRBJ2-7	12	-	-	TGCGCCAGCAGCCACACAAGCGGATTGAGGTACTTC	CASSHTSGLRYF
TRBV30	TRBJ1-5	12	few	-	TGTGCCTGGAGTGGAAGCAATCAGCCCCAGCATTTT	CAWSGSNQPQHF
TRBV6-1	TRBJ1-2	16	-	TRBD1	TGTGCCAGCAGTGAGGACGACAGGGGAAGATGGTATGGCTACACCTTC	CASSEDDRGRWYGYTF
TRBV7-8	TRBJ2-5	17	once	TRBD2	TGTGCCAGCAGCTTAGGCGGACTAGCGGGAACGATGGAGACCCAGTACTTC	CASSLGGLAGTMETQYF
TRBV11-2	TRBJ2-2	13	-	-	TGTGCCAGCAGCTTAGGTGCCACCGGGGAGCTGTTTTTT	CASSLGATGELFF
TRBV7-8	TRBJ2-2	16	-	-	TGTGCCAGCAGCTTAGCCCGGGACCACTGGTTCGGGGAGCTGTTTTTT	CASSLARDHWFGELFF
TRBV27	TRBJ2-5	15	-	-	TGTGCCAGCAGATTCATGGCGGGGCGACAAGAGACCCAGTACTTC	CASRFMAGRQETQYF
TRBV5-1	TRBJ2-3	16	once	-	TGCGCCAGCAGCTCCCGCGGGCAGGGCATCGCAGATACGCAGTATTTT	CASSSRGQGIADTQYF
TRBV7-2	TRBJ2-1	16	-	-	TGTGCCAGCAGCTTTACCGGGGCCCGCTCCTACAATGAGCAGTTCTTC	CASSFTGARSYNEQFF
TRBV4-3	TRBJ2-2	13	-	-	TGCGCCAGCAGCCAAGGTTTCACCGGGGAGCTGTTTTTT	CASSQGFTGELFF
TRBV7-8	TRBJ1-2	12	-	TRBD1	TGTGCCAGCAGGCGACAGGGGAGTGGCTACACCTTC	CASRRQGSGYTF
TRBV2	TRBJ2-7	12	-	-	TGTGCCGGAAAGACTGACTCCTACGAGCAGTACTTC	CAGKTDSYEQYF
TRBV9	TRBJ2-5	15	-	TRBD1	TGTGCCAGCAGCGTCGGGACAGTGAGGGAGGAGACCCAGTACTTC	CASSVGTVREETQYF
TRBV18	TRBJ2-3	15	-	-	TGTGCCAGCTCACCGGCACAGGGATCCACAGATACGCAGTATTTT	CASSPAQGSTDTQYF
TRBV19	TRBJ2-1	14	-	TRBD2	TGTGCCAGTAGTTTAAGGACTAGGTACAATGAGCAGTTCTTC	CASSLRTRYNEQFF
TRBV5-8	TRBJ1-6	20	-	TRBD1	TGTGCCAGCAGCCGGAGAACCAAGCTTGGACAGGGGGCTTATAATTCACCCCTCCACTTT	CASSRRTKLGQGAYNSPLHF
TRBV7-2	TRBJ2-5	15	-	TRBD2	TGTGCCAGCAGCTTAGCCCCTAGCGGCCAAGAGACCCAGTACTTC	CASSLAPSGQETQYF
TRBV10-2	TRBJ2-7	14	once	TRBD2	TGCGCCAGCACCGCTAGCGGGTCCCCCTACGAGCAGTACTTC	CASTASGSPYEQYF
TRBV2	TRBJ2-1	15	-	-	TGTGCCAGCAGCGCCAATGGCGCTTCCTACAATGAGCAGTTCTTC	CASSANGASYNEQFF
TRBV7-2	TRBJ2-1	16	-	-	TGTGCCAGCAGCTTAGTTACAGGGCTATCCTACAATGAGCAGTTCTTC	CASSLVTGLSYNEQFF